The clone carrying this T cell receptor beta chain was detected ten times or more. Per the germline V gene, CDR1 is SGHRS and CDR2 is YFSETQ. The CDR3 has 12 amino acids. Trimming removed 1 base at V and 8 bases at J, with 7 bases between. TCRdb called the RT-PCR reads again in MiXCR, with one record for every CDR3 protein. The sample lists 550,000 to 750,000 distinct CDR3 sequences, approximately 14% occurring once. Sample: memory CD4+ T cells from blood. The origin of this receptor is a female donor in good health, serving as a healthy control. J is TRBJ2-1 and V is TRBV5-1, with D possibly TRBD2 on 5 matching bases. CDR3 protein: CASSLMRDEQFF. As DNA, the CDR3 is TGCGCCAGCAGCTTGATGAGGGATGAGCAGTTCTTC.